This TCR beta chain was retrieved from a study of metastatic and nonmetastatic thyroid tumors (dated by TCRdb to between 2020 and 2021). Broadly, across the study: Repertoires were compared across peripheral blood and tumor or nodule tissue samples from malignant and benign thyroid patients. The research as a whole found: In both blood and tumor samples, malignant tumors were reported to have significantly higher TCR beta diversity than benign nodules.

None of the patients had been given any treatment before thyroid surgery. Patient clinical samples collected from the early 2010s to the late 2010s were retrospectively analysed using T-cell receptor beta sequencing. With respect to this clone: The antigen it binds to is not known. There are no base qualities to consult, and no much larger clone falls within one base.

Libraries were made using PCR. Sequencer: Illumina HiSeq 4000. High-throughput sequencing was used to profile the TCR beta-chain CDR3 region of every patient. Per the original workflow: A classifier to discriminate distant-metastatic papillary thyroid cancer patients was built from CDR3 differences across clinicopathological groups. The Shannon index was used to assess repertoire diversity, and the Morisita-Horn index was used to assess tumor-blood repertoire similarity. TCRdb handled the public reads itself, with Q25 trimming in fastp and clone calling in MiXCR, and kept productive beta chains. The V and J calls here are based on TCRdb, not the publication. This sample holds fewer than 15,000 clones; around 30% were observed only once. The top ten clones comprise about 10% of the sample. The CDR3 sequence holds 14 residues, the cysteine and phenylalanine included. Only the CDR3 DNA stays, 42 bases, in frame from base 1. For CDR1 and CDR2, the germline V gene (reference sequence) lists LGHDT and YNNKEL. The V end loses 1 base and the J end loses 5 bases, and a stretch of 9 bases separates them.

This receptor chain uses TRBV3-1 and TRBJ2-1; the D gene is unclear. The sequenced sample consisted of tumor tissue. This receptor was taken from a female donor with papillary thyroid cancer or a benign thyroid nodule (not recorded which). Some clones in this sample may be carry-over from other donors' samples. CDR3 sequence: CASSQGLPHNEQFF. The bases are TGTGCCAGCAGCCAAGGGTTACCCCACAATGAGCAGTTCTTC.